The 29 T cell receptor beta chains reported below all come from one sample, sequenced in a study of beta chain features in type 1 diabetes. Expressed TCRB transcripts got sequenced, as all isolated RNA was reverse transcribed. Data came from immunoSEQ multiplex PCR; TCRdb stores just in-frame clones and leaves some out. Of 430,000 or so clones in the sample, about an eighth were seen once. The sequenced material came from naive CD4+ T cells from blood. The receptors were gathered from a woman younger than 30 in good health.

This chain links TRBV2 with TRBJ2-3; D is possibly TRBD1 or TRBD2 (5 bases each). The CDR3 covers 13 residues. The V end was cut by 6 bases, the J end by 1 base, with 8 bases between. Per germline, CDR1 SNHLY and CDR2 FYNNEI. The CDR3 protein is CASRGDGTDTQYF. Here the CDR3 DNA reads TGTGCCAGCAGGGGGGATGGCACAGATACGCAGTATTTT.

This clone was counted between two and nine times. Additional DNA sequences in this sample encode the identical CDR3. The CDR3 DNA follows: TGTGCCAGCAGCCCGCGGGGGAGCACAGATACGCAGTATTTT. It codes for CASSPRGSTDTQYF. The J gene is TRBJ2-3, the V gene TRBV7-2; 7 bases line up with TRBD2. Per the germline V gene, CDR1 is SGHTA and CDR2 is FQGNSA. Unmatched junction bases numbered 2, after V lost 5 bases and J lost 0 bases. The CDR3 covers 14 residues.

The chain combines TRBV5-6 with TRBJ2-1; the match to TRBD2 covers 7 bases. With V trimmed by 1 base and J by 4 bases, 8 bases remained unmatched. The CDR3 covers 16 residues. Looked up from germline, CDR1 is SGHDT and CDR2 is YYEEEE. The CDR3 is CASSLFEGGVYNEQFF. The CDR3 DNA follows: TGTGCCAGCAGCTTGTTTGAGGGAGGGGTTTACAATGAGCAGTTCTTC. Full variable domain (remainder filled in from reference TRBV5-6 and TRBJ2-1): DAGVTQSPTHLIKTRGQQVTLRCSPKSGHDTVSWYQQALGQGPQFIFQYYEEEERQRGNFPDRFSGHQFPNYSSELNVNALLLGDSALYLCASSLFEGGVYNEQFFGPGTRLTVL.

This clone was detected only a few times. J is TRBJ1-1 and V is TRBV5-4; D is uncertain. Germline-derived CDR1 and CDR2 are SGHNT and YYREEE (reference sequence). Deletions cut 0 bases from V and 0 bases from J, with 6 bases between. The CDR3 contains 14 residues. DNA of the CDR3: TGTGCCAGCAGCTTGGAACAGATGAACACTGAAGCTTTCTTT. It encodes CASSLEQMNTEAFF.

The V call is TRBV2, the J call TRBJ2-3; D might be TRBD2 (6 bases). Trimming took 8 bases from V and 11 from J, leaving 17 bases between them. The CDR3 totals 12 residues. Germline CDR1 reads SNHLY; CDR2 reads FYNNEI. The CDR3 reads CASGGTTLGQYF. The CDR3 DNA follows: TGTGCCAGCGGGGGGACCACTTTAGGGCAGTATTTT.

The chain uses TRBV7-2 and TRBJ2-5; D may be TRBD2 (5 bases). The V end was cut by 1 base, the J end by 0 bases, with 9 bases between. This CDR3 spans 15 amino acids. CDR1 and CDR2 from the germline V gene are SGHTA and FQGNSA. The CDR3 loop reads CASSLGRRYQETQYF. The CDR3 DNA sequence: TGTGCCAGCAGCTTAGGCCGGAGGTACCAAGAGACCCAGTACTTC.

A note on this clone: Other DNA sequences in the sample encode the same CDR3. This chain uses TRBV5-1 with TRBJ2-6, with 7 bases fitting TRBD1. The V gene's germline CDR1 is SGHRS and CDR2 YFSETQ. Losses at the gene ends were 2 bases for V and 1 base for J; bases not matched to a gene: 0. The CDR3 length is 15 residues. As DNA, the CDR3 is TGCGCCAGCAGCTTACAGGGGTCTGGGGCCAACGTCCTGACTTTC. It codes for CASSLQGSGANVLTF.

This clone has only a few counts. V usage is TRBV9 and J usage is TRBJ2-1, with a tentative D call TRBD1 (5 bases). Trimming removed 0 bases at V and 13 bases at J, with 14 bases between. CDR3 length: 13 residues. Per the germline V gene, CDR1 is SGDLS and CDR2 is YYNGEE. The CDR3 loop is CASSVGTGPSQFF. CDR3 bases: TGTGCCAGCAGCGTAGGAACAGGTCCGTCCCAGTTCTTC. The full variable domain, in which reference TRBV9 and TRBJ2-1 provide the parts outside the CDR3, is DSGVTQTPKHLITATGQRVTLRCSPRSGDLSVYWYQQSLDQGLQFLIQYYNGEERAKGNILERFSAQQFPDLHSELNLSSLELGDSALYFCASSVGTGPSQFFGPGTRLTVL.

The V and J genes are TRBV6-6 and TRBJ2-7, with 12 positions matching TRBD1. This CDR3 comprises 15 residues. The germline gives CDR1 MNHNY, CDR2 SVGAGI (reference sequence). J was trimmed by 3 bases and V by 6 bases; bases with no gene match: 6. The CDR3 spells CASRRGQGADYEQYV. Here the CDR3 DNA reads TGTGCCAGCAGACGGGGACAGGGGGCTGACTACGAGCAGTACGTC.

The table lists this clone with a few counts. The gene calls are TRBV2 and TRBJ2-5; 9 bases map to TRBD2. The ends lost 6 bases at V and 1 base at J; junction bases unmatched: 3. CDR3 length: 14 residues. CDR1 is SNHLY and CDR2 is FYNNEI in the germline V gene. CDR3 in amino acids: CASRLTSGQETQYF. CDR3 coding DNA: TGTGCCAGCAGACTGACTAGCGGCCAAGAGACCCAGTACTTC.

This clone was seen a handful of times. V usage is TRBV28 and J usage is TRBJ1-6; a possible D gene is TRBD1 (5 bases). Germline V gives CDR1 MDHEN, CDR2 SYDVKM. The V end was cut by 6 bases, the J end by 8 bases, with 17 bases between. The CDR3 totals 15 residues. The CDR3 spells CASSPRGGGDSPLHF. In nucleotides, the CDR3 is TGTGCCAGCAGCCCACGGGGGGGAGGGGATTCACCCCTCCACTTT.

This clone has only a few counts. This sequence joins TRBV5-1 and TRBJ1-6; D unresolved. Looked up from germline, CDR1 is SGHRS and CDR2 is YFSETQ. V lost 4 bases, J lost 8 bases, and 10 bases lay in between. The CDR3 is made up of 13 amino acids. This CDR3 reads CASSEDGDSPLHF. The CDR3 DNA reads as TGCGCCAGCAGCGAGGACGGGGATTCACCCCTCCACTTT.

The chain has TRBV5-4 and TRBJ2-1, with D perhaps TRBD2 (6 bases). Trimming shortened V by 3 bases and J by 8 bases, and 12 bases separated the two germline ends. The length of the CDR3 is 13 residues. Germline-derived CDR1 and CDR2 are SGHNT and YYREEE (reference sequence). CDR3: CASSSLAGHEQFF. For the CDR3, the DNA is TGTGCCAGCAGCTCCCTCGCGGGGCATGAGCAGTTCTTC.

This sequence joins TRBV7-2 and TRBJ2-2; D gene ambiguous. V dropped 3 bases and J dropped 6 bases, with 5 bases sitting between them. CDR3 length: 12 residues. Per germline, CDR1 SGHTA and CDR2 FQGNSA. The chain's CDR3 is CASSFFAGELFF. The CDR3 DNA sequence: TGTGCCAGCAGCTTCTTCGCCGGGGAGCTGTTTTTT.

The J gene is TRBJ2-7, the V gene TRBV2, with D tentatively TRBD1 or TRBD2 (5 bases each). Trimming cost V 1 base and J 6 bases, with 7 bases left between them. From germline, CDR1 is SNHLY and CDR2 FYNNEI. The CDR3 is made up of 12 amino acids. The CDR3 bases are TGTGCCAGCAGTGAAGGGGGGTCCGAGCAGTACGTC. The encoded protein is CASSEGGSEQYV.

CDR3: CASSQVLGTSGDEQFF. The CDR3 coding sequence is TGTGCCAGCAGCCAAGTTCTAGGGACTAGCGGGGATGAGCAGTTCTTC. This sequence joins TRBV4-2 and TRBJ2-1; TRBD2 matches at 13 bases. V was clipped by 1 base and J by 8 bases; unmatched bases: 5. Germline-derived CDR1 and CDR2 are LGHNA and YNFKEQ. The CDR3 length is 16 residues.

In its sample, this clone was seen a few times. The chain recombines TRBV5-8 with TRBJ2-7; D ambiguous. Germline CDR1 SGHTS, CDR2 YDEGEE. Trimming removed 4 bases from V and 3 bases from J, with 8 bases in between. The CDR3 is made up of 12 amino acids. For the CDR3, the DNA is TGTGCCAGCAGCGTACTGGGCTACGAGCAGTACGTC. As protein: CASSVLGYEQYV.

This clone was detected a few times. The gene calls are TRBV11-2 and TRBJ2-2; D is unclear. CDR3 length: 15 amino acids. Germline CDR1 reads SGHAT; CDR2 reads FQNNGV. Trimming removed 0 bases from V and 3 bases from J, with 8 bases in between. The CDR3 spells CASSLEFGYTGELFF. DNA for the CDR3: TGTGCCAGCAGCTTAGAATTTGGATACACCGGGGAGCTGTTTTTT.

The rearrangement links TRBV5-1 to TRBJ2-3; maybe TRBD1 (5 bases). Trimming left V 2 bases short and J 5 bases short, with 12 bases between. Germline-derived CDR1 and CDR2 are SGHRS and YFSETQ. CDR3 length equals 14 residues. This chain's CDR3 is CASSFGRAVDTQYF. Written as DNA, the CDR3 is TGCGCCAGCAGCTTTGGCAGGGCTGTAGATACGCAGTATTTT.

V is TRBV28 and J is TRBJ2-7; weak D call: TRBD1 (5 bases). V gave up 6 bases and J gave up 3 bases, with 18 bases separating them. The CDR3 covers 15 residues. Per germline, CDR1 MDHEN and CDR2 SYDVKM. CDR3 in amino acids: CASSRDSKPFYEQYV. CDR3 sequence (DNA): TGTGCCAGCAGCAGAGACAGCAAACCCTTCTACGAGCAGTACGTC.

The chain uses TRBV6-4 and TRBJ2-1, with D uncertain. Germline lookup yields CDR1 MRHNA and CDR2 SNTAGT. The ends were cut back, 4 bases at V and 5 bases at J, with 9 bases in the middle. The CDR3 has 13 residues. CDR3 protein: CASSVDLDNEQFF. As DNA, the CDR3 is TGTGCCAGCAGTGTAGACTTGGACAATGAGCAGTTCTTC.

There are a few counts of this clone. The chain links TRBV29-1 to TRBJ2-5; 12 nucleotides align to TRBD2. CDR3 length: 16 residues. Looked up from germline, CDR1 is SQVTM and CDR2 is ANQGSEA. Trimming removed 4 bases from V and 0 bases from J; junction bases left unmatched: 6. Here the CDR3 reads CSVGTGLAGHQETQYF. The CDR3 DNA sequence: TGCAGCGTTGGGACGGGACTAGCGGGCCACCAAGAGACCCAGTACTTC. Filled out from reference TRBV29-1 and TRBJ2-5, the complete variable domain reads SAVISQKPSRDICQRGTSLTIQCQVDSQVTMMFWYRQQPGQSLTLIATANQGSEATYESGFVIDKFPISRPNLTFSTLTVSNMSPEDSSIYLCSVGTGLAGHQETQYFGPGTRLLVL.

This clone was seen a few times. As DNA, the CDR3 is TGCAGCGTTCGGGCCACTCAAACCTACTATGGCTACACCTTC. It yields the protein CSVRATQTYYGYTF. The rearrangement joins TRBV29-1 to TRBJ1-2; D unclear. CDR1 and CDR2 (germline): SQVTM, ANQGSEA. The CDR3 loop spans 14 amino acids. V was cut by 5 bases and J by 3 bases, with 16 bases left in between. The complete variable domain, with remaining parts taken from reference TRBV29-1 and TRBJ1-2, reads SAVISQKPSRDICQRGTSLTIQCQVDSQVTMMFWYRQQPGQSLTLIATANQGSEATYESGFVIDKFPISRPNLTFSTLTVSNMSPEDSSIYLCSVRATQTYYGYTFGSGTRLTVV.

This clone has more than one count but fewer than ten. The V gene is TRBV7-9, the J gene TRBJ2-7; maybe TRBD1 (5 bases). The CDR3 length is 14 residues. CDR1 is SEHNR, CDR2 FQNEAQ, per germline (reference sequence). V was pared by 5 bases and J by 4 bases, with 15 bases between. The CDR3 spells CASSLQVAEYEQYF. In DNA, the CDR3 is TGTGCCAGCAGCCTACAGGTCGCAGAATACGAGCAGTACTTC.

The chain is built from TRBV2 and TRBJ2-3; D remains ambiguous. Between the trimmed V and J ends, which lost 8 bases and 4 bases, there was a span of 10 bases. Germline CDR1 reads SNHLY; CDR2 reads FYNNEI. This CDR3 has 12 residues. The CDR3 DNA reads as TGTGCCAGCGTCGGACCTTCAGATACGCAGTATTTT. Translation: CASVGPSDTQYF.

CDR3 sequence (DNA): TGTGCCAGCAGCCTCCCCGGCGGGGATCTGGCCTATGGCTACACCTTC. This gives the protein CASSLPGGDLAYGYTF. V gene TRBV7-2 combines with J gene TRBJ1-2; D gene uncertain. This CDR3 spans 16 amino acids. V lost 5 bases, J lost 4 bases, and 20 bases lay in between. Germline V gene lookup returns CDR1 SGHTA and CDR2 FQGNSA.

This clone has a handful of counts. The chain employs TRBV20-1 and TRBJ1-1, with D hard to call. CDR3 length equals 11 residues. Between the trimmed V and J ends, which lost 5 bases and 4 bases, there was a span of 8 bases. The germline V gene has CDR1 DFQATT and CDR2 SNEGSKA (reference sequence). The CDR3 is CSARTSTEAFF. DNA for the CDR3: TGCAGTGCTCGCACTTCCACTGAAGCTTTCTTT.

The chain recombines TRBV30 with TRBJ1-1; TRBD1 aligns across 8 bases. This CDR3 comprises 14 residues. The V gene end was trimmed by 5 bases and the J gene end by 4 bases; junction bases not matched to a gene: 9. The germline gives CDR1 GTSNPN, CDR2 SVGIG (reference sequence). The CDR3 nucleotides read TGTGCCTGGGCACGGCACAGGGGGTCCACTGAAGCTTTCTTT. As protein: CAWARHRGSTEAFF.

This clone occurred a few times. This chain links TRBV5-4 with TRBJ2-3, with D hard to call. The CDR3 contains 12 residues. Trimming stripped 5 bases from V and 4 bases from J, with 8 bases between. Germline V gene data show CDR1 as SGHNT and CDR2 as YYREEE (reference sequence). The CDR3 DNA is TGTGCCAGCAGTCGGAACTCAGATACGCAGTATTTT. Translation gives CASSRNSDTQYF.